These 15 T cell receptor beta chains were sequenced from one sample in a study of blood T cell repertoires in COVID-19. Sequencing was performed with immunoSEQ multiplex PCR; in TCRdb, only in-frame clones are kept and a portion is missing. Of about 40,000 clones in the sample, about 86% were seen once. Sequencing was done on a sample of peripheral blood. Receptors were obtained from a man between 45 and 60 years old in a cohort sampled during active COVID-19.

The V call is TRBV6-5, the J call TRBJ2-3, with 8 bases aligning to TRBD2. With 6 bases clipped from V and 4 bases from J, the junction kept 9 bases outside the gene matches. This CDR3 region has 15 residues. CDR1 is MNHEY and CDR2 is SVGAGI in the germline V gene. CDR3 loop: CASSEGLEEADTQYF. In nucleotides, the CDR3 is TGTGCCAGCAGCGAGGGACTAGAAGAGGCAGATACGCAGTATTTT.

J is TRBJ1-1 and V is TRBV18; the D gene is possibly TRBD1 (6 bases). V dropped 1 base and J dropped 11 bases, with 8 bases sitting between them. Germline lookup yields CDR1 KGHSH and CDR2 LQKENI. The CDR3 extends over 11 amino acids. In nucleotides, the CDR3 is TGTGCCAGCTCACCACAGGGGGAGGCTTTCTTT. It specifies CASSPQGEAFF. Based on the CDR3 plus reference TRBV18 and TRBJ1-1, the full variable domain is NAGVMQNPRHLVRRRGQEARLRCSPMKGHSHVYWYRQLPEEGLKFMVYLQKENIIDESGMPKERFSAEFPKEGPSILRIQQVVRGDSAAYFCASSPQGEAFFGQGTRLTVV.

The sample holds one count of this clone. This chain links TRBV6-5 with TRBJ2-7; TRBD1 matches at 7 bases. The germline gives CDR1 MNHEY, CDR2 SVGAGI. Losses at the gene ends were 2 bases for V and 3 bases for J; bases not matched to a gene: 4. CDR3 length: 14 residues. The CDR3 is CASSYGQGDYEQYV. The DNA for the CDR3 is TGTGCCAGCAGTTACGGGCAGGGGGACTACGAGCAGTACGTC.

This clone has only one observation. The rearrangement joins TRBV30 to TRBJ1-1; 8 positions agree with TRBD1. The length of the CDR3 is 13 residues. The junction had 4 bases not matched to a gene; V was cut back by 4 bases and J by 3 bases. The germline V gene has CDR1 GTSNPN and CDR2 SVGIG (reference sequence). CDR3 residues: CAWKTDRDTEAFF. CDR3 nucleotide sequence: TGTGCCTGGAAAACGGACAGGGACACTGAAGCTTTCTTT.

The chain joins TRBV4-2 to TRBJ2-3, with TRBD2 matching over 11 bases. The CDR3 contains 17 residues. Per germline, CDR1 LGHNA and CDR2 YNFKEQ. The junction had 4 bases not matched to a gene; V was cut back by 2 bases and J by 0 bases. DNA for the CDR3: TGTGCCAGCAGCCAACTGACTAGCGGGACCAGCACAGATACGCAGTATTTT. Protein: CASSQLTSGTSTDTQYF.

The chain uses TRBV7-9 and TRBJ2-7, with D tentatively TRBD1 (5 bases). CDR1 is SEHNR and CDR2 is FQNEAQ in the germline V gene (reference sequence). The V and J ends lost 8 bases and 2 bases respectively, with 19 bases between them. The CDR3 sequence is 15 residues long. CDR3 loop: CASASYLDSTYEQYF. The CDR3 DNA reads TGTGCCAGCGCCTCTTACCTCGACAGTACCTACGAGCAGTACTTC.

The rearrangement joins TRBV30 to TRBJ2-2; 8 nucleotides match TRBD1. This CDR3 comprises 14 residues. Germline V gene sequence: CDR1 GTSNPN, CDR2 SVGIG (reference sequence). J lost 7 bases, V lost 0 bases, and 4 bases had no gene match. This chain's CDR3 is CAWSVLTGGGELFF. CDR3 DNA: TGTGCCTGGAGTGTACTTACAGGGGGCGGGGAGCTGTTTTTT.

V usage is TRBV9 and J usage is TRBJ1-5; TRBD1 is a possible D gene (5 bases). V was pared by 0 bases and J by 4 bases, with 11 bases between. This CDR3 contains 15 residues. CDR1 and CDR2 (germline): SGDLS, YYNGEE. CDR3 residues: CASSVDGAANQPQHF. The CDR3 DNA reads TGTGCCAGCAGCGTAGATGGGGCAGCTAATCAGCCCCAGCATTTT.

J is TRBJ2-2 and V is TRBV11-2; D remains unclear. Trimming left V 5 bases short and J 6 bases short, with 10 bases between. CDR1 is SGHAT, CDR2 FQNNGV, per germline. The CDR3 runs 13 residues. In DNA, the CDR3 is TGTGCCAGCAGCCCCACCCAGGCCGGGGAGCTGTTTTTT. It encodes CASSPTQAGELFF.

CDR3 sequence (DNA): TGTGCCAGCAGCGTAGGGCTAGCGACTACGGGAAGTGAGCAGTTCTTC. Translated, it gives CASSVGLATTGSEQFF. This chain connects TRBV9 to TRBJ2-1; perhaps TRBD2 as D (6 bases). Trimming cost V 0 bases and J 9 bases, with 19 bases left between them. The CDR3 contains 16 residues. In germline, CDR1 is SGDLS, CDR2 YYNGEE.

This chain joins TRBV4-1 and TRBJ1-6; D is perhaps TRBD1 (6 bases). The V gene's germline CDR1 is MGHRA and CDR2 YSYEKL. V lost 2 bases and J lost 9, with 11 bases in between. The CDR3 is made up of 14 amino acids. The DNA of the CDR3 is TGCGCCAGCAGCCAAATGAGAGGGGGTTCACCCCTCCACTTT. Its protein is CASSQMRGGSPLHF.

The rearrangement joins TRBV29-1 to TRBJ2-7; TRBD1 matches 7 bases. CDR3 size: 17 residues. V lost 0 bases and J lost 2; bases outside the gene matches: 13. Germline CDR1 reads SQVTM; CDR2 reads ANQGSEA. The CDR3 spells CSVEDPMATGRPYEQYF. In nucleotides, the CDR3 is TGCAGCGTTGAAGATCCGATGGCGACAGGGCGCCCCTACGAGCAGTACTTC.

The chain joins TRBV21-1 to TRBJ1-5; the D segment call TRBD1 is taken from the table without a DNA check. TRBV21-1 is recorded as a pseudogene. CDR3 length: 16 amino acids. CDR3 residues: CASSLRTGYSNQPQHF. The CDR3 DNA is TGTGCCAGCAGCCTACGGACAGGGTACAGCAATCAGCCCCAGCATTTT.

The chain carries TRBV5-1 and TRBJ1-6, with 8 nucleotides matching TRBD1. Trimming at V came to 4 bases and at J to 10 bases, leaving 7 bases not matched to a gene. The CDR3 contains 14 residues. Germline lookup yields CDR1 SGHRS and CDR2 YFSETQ. The CDR3 sequence: CASSTSTGASPLHF. CDR3 sequence (DNA): TGCGCCAGCAGCACCTCGACAGGGGCCTCACCCCTCCACTTT.

The chain couples TRBV5-1 to TRBJ1-5; D is unclear. V lost 0 bases and J lost 0, with 7 bases in between. The CDR3 totals 15 residues. Germline lookup yields CDR1 SGHRS and CDR2 YFSETQ. The DNA for the CDR3 is TGCGCCAGCAGCTTGGGCGGGGATAGCAATCAGCCCCAGCATTTT. Translated, it gives CASSLGGDSNQPQHF.